This record concerns one TCR beta chain sequence. Its antigen is not yet known. There are no base qualities to consult, and no much larger clone falls within one base. TCRbeta CDR3 regions were amplified from genomic DNA by means of the immunoSEQ Assay, a bias-controlled multiplex PCR. In the paper's pipeline: The number of nucleated cells in each sample was estimated by amplification of reference gene primers within the assay. Sequence reads were collapsed and filtered to measure the absolute abundance of every unique TCRbeta CDR3 rearrangement. For each sample, productive Simpson clonality was calculated by taking the square root of Simpson's diversity index across productive rearrangements. This immuneACCESS table, as held by TCRdb, lists in-frame sequences with V and J called but not all clones. Of the missing ones, under half trace to an unresolved V gene in checked studies; the others have no known cause. For V, J and clone size, that table is used; D and trimming come from the DNA. In this sample the table shows tens of thousands of clones, approximately 80% of which occur a single time. Around 3% of the sample is in the top ten clones.

The collaborating institutions used their own protocols to collect whole blood in K2EDTA tubes. For TCRbeta analysis, collaborator samples were shipped as frozen whole blood, as isolated PBMCs, or as DNA extracted from either sample type. These data come from a study of blood T cell repertoires in COVID-19 (dated by TCRdb to 2019 to 2021). Concerning the study at large: Samples covering the acute and convalescent phases of COVID-19 were provided by collaborators in the United States, Italy and Spain. The prospective study material was composed of cDNA or gDNA derived from T cells, B-cell-depleted T cells, or PBMCs. Deeply sampled blood TCRbeta repertoires from subjects exposed to, actively infected with, or recovered from COVID-19 were included in the dataset. The repertoires were made available in a free public database intended to serve as a resource for research on the immune response to SARS-CoV-2. Samples were obtained from the ongoing ImmuneRACE study (first 160 participants) and from some 1,300 subjects provided by 6 global collaborators. A de-identified subject ID, COVID-19 status, age in years and sex were almost always included in the sample metadata. HLA class I and class II types, where available, came from metadata supplied by the sample provider rather than from assay-based typing. The full study reports these points: Clinical and demographic metadata were provided uncurated, with the amount varying by source and participant.

The sample was peripheral blood. The sequence came from a man over 45 with acute or convalescent COVID-19.

CDR3 loop: CASSLDSGTDTQYF. In nucleotides, the sequence is TGTGCCAGCAGCTTAGATAGCGGCACAGATACGCAGTATTTT. The sequence links TRBV11-3 to TRBJ2-3; possibly the D gene is TRBD2, per 5 matching bases. V is reduced by 0 bases and J by 1 base, leaving a spacing of 5 bases between them. CDR1 and CDR2 are drawn from the germline V gene: SGHNT, YENEEA. The CDR3 contains 14 residues, cysteine and phenylalanine counted. Only CDR3 DNA remains: 42 bases, in frame from the first base.